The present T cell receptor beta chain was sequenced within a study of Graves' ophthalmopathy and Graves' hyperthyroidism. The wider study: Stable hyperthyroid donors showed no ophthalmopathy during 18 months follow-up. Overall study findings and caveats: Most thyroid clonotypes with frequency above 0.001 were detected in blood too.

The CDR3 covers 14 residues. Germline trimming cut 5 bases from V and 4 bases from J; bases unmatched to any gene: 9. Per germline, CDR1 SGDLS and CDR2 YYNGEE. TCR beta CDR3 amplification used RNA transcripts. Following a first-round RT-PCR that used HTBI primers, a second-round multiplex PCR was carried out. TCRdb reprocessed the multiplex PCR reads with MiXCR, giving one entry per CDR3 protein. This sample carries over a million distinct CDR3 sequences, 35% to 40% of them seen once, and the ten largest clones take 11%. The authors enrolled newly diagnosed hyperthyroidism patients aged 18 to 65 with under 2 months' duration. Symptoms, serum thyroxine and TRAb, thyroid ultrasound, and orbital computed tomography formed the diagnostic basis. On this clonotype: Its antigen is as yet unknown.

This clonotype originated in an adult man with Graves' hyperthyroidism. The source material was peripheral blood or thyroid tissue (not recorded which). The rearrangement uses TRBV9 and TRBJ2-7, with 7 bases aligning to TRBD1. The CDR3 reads CASSLTGVGYEQYF. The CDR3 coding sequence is TGTGCCAGCAGTTTAACAGGGGTTGGGTACGAGCAGTACTTC.